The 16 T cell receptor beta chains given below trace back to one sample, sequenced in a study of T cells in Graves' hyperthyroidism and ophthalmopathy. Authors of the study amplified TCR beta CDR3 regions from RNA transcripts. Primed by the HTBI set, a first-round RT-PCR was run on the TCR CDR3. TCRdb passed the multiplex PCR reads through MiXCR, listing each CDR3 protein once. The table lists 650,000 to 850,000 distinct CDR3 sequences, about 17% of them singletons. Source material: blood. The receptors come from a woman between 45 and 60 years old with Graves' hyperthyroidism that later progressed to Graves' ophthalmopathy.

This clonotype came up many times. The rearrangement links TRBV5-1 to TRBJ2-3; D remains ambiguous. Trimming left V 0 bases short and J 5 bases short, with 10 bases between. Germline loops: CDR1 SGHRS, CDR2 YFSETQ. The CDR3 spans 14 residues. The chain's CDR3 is CASSLGSKEDTQYF. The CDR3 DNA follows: TGCGCCAGCAGCTTGGGTAGCAAGGAAGATACGCAGTATTTT.

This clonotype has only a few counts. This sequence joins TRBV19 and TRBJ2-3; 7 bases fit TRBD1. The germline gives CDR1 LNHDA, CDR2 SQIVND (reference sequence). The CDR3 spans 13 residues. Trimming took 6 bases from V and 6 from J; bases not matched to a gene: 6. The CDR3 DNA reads TGTGCCAGTAGGGGGACAGATGACGATACGCAGTATTTT. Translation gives CASRGTDDDTQYF. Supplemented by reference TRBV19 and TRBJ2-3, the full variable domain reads DGGITQSPKYLFRKEGQNVTLSCEQNLNHDAMYWYRQDPGQGLRLIYYSQIVNDFQKGDIAEGYSVSREKKESFPLTVTSAQKNPTAFYLCASRGTDDDTQYFGPGTRLTVL.

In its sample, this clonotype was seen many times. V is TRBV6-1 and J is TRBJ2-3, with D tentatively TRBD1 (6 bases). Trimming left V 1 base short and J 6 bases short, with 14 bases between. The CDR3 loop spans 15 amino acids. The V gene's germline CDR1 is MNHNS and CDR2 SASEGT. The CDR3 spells CASSEGNRATDTQYF. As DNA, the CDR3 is TGTGCCAGCAGTGAAGGAAACAGGGCCACGGATACGCAGTATTTT.

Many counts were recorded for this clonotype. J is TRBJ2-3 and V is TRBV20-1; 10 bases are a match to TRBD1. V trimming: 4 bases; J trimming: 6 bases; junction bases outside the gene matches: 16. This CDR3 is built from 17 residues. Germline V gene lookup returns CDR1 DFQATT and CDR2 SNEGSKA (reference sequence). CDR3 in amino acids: CSAIQPGQGRLTDTQYF. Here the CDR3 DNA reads TGCAGTGCTATACAACCGGGACAGGGGAGATTGACGGATACGCAGTATTTT.

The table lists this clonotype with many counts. DNA for the CDR3: TGTGCCAGCAGCCAAGCCCGACAACAAGATACGCAGTATTTT. Residues: CASSQARQQDTQYF. This chain links TRBV3-1 with TRBJ2-3; D call uncertain. Between the trimmed V and J ends, which lost 1 base and 5 bases, there was a span of 10 bases. CDR3 length equals 14 residues. Germline V gene data show CDR1 as LGHDT and CDR2 as YNNKEL (reference sequence).

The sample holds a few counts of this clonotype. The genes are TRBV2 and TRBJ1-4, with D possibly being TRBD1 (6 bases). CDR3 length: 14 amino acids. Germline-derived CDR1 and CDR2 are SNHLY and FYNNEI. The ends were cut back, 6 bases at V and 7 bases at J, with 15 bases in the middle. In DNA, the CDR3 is TGTGCCAGCAGCAATGGGGGGCGAAGTGAAAAACTGTTTTTT. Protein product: CASSNGGRSEKLFF.

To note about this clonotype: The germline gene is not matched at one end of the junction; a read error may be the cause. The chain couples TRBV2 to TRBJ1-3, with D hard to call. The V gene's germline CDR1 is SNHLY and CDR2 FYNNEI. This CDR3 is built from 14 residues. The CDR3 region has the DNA TGTGCCAGCGGTGAAGGCGGCTCTGGAAACACCATATATTTT. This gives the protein CASGEGGSGNTIYF.

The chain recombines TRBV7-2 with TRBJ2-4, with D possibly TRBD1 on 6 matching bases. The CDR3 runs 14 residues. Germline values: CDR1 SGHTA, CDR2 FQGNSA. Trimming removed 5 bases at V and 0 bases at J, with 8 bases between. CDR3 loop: CASSPGQAKNIQYF. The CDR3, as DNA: TGTGCCAGCAGCCCGGGACAAGCCAAAAACATTCAGTACTTC. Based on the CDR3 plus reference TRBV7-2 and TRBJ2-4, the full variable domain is GAGVSQSPSNKVTEKGKDVELRCDPISGHTALYWYRQSLGQGLEFLIYFQGNSAPDKSGLPSDRFSAERTGGSVSTLTIQRTQQEDSAVYLCASSPGQAKNIQYFGAGTRLSVL.

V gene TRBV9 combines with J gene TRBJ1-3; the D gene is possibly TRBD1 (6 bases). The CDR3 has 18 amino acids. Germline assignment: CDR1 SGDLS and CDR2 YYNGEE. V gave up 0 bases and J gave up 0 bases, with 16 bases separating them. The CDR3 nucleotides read TGTGCCAGCAGCGTAGCCGACAGACAGGACGCCTCTGGAAACACCATATATTTT. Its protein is CASSVADRQDASGNTIYF.

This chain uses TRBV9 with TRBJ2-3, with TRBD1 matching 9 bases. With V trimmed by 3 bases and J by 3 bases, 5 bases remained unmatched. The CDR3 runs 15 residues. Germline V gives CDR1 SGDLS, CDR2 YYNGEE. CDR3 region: CASSGSGTGTDTQYF. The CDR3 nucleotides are TGTGCCAGCAGCGGGTCCGGGACAGGGACAGATACGCAGTATTTT.

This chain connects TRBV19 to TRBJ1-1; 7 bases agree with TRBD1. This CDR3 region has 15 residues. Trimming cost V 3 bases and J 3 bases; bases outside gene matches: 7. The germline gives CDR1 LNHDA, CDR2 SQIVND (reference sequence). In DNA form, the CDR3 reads TGTGCCAGTAGTATCCACAGGGGTGGGGACACTGAAGCTTTCTTT. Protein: CASSIHRGGDTEAFF.

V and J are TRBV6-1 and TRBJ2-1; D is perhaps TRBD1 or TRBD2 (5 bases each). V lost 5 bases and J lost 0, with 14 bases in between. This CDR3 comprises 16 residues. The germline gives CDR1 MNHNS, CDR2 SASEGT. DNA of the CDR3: TGTGCCAGCAGTACCCGGGGCCCGAGCTCCTACAATGAGCAGTTCTTC. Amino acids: CASSTRGPSSYNEQFF.

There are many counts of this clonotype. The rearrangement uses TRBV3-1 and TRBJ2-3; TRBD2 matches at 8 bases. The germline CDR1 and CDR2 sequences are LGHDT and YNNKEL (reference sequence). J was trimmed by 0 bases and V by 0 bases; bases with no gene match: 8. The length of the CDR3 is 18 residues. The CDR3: CASSQEKFGGVSTDTQYF. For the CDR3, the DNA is TGTGCCAGCAGCCAAGAAAAGTTCGGGGGGGTTAGCACAGATACGCAGTATTTT.

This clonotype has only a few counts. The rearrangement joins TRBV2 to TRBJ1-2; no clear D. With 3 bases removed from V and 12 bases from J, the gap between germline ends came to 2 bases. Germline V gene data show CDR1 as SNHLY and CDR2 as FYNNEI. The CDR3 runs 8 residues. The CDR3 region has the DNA TGTGCCAGCAGTGAGCACACCTTC. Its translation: CASSEHTF.

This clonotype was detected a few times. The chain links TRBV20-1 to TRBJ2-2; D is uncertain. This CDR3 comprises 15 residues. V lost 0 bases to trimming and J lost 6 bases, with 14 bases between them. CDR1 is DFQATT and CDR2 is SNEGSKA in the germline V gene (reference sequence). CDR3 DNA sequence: TGCAGTGCTAGAGATTTGGTGGCATTGCCCGGGGAGCTGTTTTTT. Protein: CSARDLVALPGELFF.

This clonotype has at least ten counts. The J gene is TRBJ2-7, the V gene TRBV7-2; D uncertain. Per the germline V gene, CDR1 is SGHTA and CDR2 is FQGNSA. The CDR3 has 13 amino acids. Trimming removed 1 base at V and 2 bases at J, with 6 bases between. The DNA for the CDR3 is TGTGCCAGCAGCTTAGAGGGTGCCTACGAGCAGTACTTC. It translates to CASSLEGAYEQYF.